This TCR beta chain was documented in a study of a mutant IDH1 vaccine in newly diagnosed glioma. In the study overall: Patients previously underwent radiotherapy, temozolomide, or both, and most underwent both.

TCRdb's copy holds only in-frame clones and misses some; the assay was immunoSEQ multiplex PCR. The table lists some 70,000 clones, approximately 84% of them singletons. As to time point: week 23, last vaccination. What each vaccine dose contained was 300 ug of mutant IDH1 20-mer peptide, accompanied by topical imiquimod. A word on this clone: Its cognate antigen is unknown.

Germline CDR1 is PRHDT and CDR2 is FYEKMQ (reference sequence). V was pared by 5 bases and J by 3 bases, with 10 bases between. There are 13 residues in the CDR3. Sequenced material: PBMCs, taken from a glioma patient whose treatment included an IDH1 peptide vaccine. The chain carries TRBV13 and TRBJ1-2; TRBD1 is a possible D gene (6 bases). The TCR comes from a man younger than 35 with glioma. As DNA, the CDR3 is TGTGCCAGCAGCACAGGGAGTGACTATGGCTACACCTTC. It is translated as CASSTGSDYGYTF.